Each of the 31 T cell receptor beta chains below was sequenced from the same sample in a study of blood T cell repertoires in COVID-19. Clones were read by immunoSEQ multiplex PCR, and TCRdb kept only the in-frame ones, dropping some. The table records 180,000 or so clones, about 85% of them present only once. The sequencing sample was made of peripheral blood. Every receptor here comes from a woman aged 80 or older with acute or convalescent COVID-19.

The rearrangement uses TRBV2 and TRBJ2-2; D is perhaps TRBD2 (6 bases). Trimming stripped 6 bases from V and 6 bases from J, with 14 bases between. The length of the CDR3 is 14 residues. Germline loops: CDR1 SNHLY, CDR2 FYNNEI. CDR3 amino acids: CASRTTREAGELFF. The CDR3 nucleotides read TGTGCCAGCAGGACCACTAGGGAGGCCGGGGAGCTGTTTTTT.

This clone was seen only a few times. This chain joins TRBV7-8 and TRBJ1-1; no firm D call. Trimming shortened V by 1 base and J by 0 bases, and 9 bases separated the two germline ends. The CDR3 extends over 15 amino acids. The germline V gene has CDR1 SGHVS and CDR2 FQNEAQ. Here the CDR3 reads CASSLEAGMNTEAFF. In DNA form, the CDR3 reads TGTGCCAGCAGCTTAGAGGCAGGTATGAACACTGAAGCTTTCTTT.

CDR3 amino acids: CASRPSTGGNEKLFF. The CDR3 region has the DNA TGTGCCAGCAGACCCTCGACAGGGGGAAATGAAAAACTGTTTTTT. V gene TRBV6-6 combines with J gene TRBJ1-4; 9 bases are shared with TRBD1. Unmatched junction bases numbered 7, after V lost 6 bases and J lost 5 bases. Germline CDR1 and CDR2: MNHNY and SVGAGI (reference sequence). This CDR3 comprises 15 residues.

The rearrangement uses TRBV24-1 and TRBJ2-1; 13 nucleotides agree with TRBD2. The CDR3 has 17 amino acids. The ends lost 1 base at V and 9 bases at J; junction bases unmatched: 8. Germline V gene lookup returns CDR1 KGHDR and CDR2 SFDVKD. The CDR3 region has the DNA TGTGCCACCAGTGATTTAGGGACTAGCGGGGTAAGGGGTGAGCAGTTCTTC. This encodes CATSDLGTSGVRGEQFF.

This chain uses TRBV18 with TRBJ2-2; 7 bases map to TRBD1. This CDR3 is 16 amino acids long. Germline loops: CDR1 KGHSH, CDR2 LQKENI. The junction had 11 bases not matched to a gene; V was cut back by 6 bases and J by 4 bases. Here the CDR3 reads CASSYRQGVGTGELFF. In DNA form, the CDR3 reads TGTGCCAGCTCGTACCGACAGGGTGTCGGCACCGGGGAGCTGTTTTTT.

This clone was seen many times. The V call is TRBV7-9, the J call TRBJ1-6, with D maybe TRBD1 (6 bases). This CDR3 has 15 amino acids. Germline CDR1 and CDR2: SEHNR and FQNEAQ (reference sequence). V was clipped by 5 bases and J by 5 bases, with 13 bases between them. The CDR3 loop is CASSGLRGNNSPLHF. Written as DNA, the CDR3 is TGTGCCAGCAGCGGTCTCAGGGGCAATAATTCACCCCTCCACTTT.

This rearrangement joins TRBV4-1 to TRBJ2-7; 7 nucleotides line up with TRBD1. The CDR3 length is 15 residues. Germline CDR1 and CDR2: MGHRA and YSYEKL. J was trimmed by 5 bases and V by 3 bases; bases with no gene match: 10. CDR3 residues: CASSHQSDRDNEQYF. CDR3 coding DNA: TGCGCCAGCAGCCACCAGTCCGACAGGGACAACGAGCAGTACTTC.

This chain connects TRBV12-3 or TRBV12-4 to TRBJ2-5; a possible D gene is TRBD2 (5 bases). The V and J ends lost 5 bases and 5 bases respectively, with 12 bases between them. The CDR3 totals 13 residues. The CDR3 reads CASSQHPGETQYF. The CDR3 coding sequence is TGTGCCAGCAGTCAACATCCGGGGGAGACCCAGTACTTC.

CDR3 DNA sequence: TGTGCCAGCATCACAAATCAGGAGAACACCGGGGAGCTGTTTTTT. This sequence encodes CASITNQENTGELFF. The chain links TRBV6-5 to TRBJ2-2; no clear D. Germline lookup yields CDR1 MNHEY and CDR2 SVGAGI. This CDR3 spans 15 amino acids. The ends were cut back, 7 bases at V and 1 base at J, with 13 bases in the middle.

The chain combines TRBV12-3 or TRBV12-4 with TRBJ1-1; the D gene is possibly TRBD1 (6 bases). The ends were cut back, 6 bases at V and 8 bases at J, with 16 bases in the middle. The CDR3 runs to 13 residues. The CDR3 is CASRTGTLDEAFF. In DNA form, the CDR3 reads TGTGCCAGCAGGACCGGGACACTAGACGAAGCTTTCTTT.

The chain joins TRBV5-6 to TRBJ1-2, with a possible D match to TRBD1 (5 bases). The CDR3 loop spans 15 amino acids. Germline V gives CDR1 SGHDT, CDR2 YYEEEE. Trimming stripped 3 bases from V and 8 bases from J, with 20 bases between. The CDR3 spells CASSSLEGRAGGYTF. The DNA for the CDR3 is TGTGCCAGCAGCTCCCTTGAGGGGCGAGCGGGAGGCTACACCTTC. The complete variable domain, with remaining parts taken from reference TRBV5-6 and TRBJ1-2, reads DAGVTQSPTHLIKTRGQQVTLRCSPKSGHDTVSWYQQALGQGPQFIFQYYEEEERQRGNFPDRFSGHQFPNYSSELNVNALLLGDSALYLCASSSLEGRAGGYTFGSGTRLTVV.

The chain combines TRBV9 with TRBJ2-7; D is possibly TRBD2 (6 bases). Germline-derived CDR1 and CDR2 are SGDLS and YYNGEE. V lost 4 bases to trimming and J lost 2 bases, with 16 bases between them. The CDR3 runs 15 residues. CDR3 region: CASSPRDWGPYEQYF. The CDR3 DNA reads as TGTGCCAGCAGCCCCCGGGACTGGGGCCCCTACGAGCAGTACTTC.

In its sample, this clone was seen a few times. The V and J genes are TRBV7-2 and TRBJ2-1, with TRBD2 matching over 7 bases. Germline assignment: CDR1 SGHTA and CDR2 FQGNSA. The CDR3 sequence is 17 residues long. After removal of 2 bases from V and 5 bases from J, the junction contained 12 bases not matched to a gene. The CDR3 DNA reads TGTGCCAGCAGCTTACTAGGGCGGGAGCTACCCAACAATGAGCAGTTCTTC. Encoded protein: CASSLLGRELPNNEQFF.

The chain combines TRBV18 with TRBJ2-7; D not certain. Trimming removed 2 bases from V and 5 bases from J, with 10 bases in between. Germline assignment: CDR1 KGHSH and CDR2 LQKENI. The CDR3 extends over 13 amino acids. CDR3 sequence reads: CASSPTIRDEQYF. The CDR3, as DNA: TGTGCCAGCTCACCAACGATACGGGACGAGCAGTACTTC.

CDR3 sequence reads: CASSNDGQGAGEQYF. The CDR3 nucleotides are TGTGCCAGCAGTAACGACGGACAGGGGGCAGGGGAGCAGTACTTC. J is TRBJ2-7 and V is TRBV6-2 or TRBV6-3; 11 bases agree with TRBD1. V dropped 5 bases and J dropped 7; count of bases not matched to a gene: 10. This CDR3 contains 15 residues. CDR1 and CDR2 from the germline V gene are MNHEY and SVGEGT.

The DNA for the CDR3 is TGTGCCAGCAGTGAATCCTATCGGGGGAGCTCCTACAATGAGCAGTTCTTC. This encodes CASSESYRGSSYNEQFF. The chain employs TRBV6-1 and TRBJ2-1; tentative D call: TRBD2 (6 bases). The CDR3 totals 17 residues. Germline CDR1 and CDR2: MNHNS and SASEGT. V gave up 2 bases and J gave up 0 bases, with 14 bases separating them.

The chain couples TRBV5-6 to TRBJ1-2, with D possibly matching TRBD1 (6 bases). Trimming shortened V by 2 bases and J by 4 bases, and 15 bases separated the two germline ends. This CDR3 region has 15 residues. Germline loops: CDR1 SGHDT, CDR2 YYEEEE. Here the CDR3 DNA reads TGTGCCAGCAGCTTCCCTCTACAGGGCGGCTATGGCTACACCTTC. Its protein product is CASSFPLQGGYGYTF.

This rearrangement joins TRBV28 to TRBJ1-2; D might be TRBD1 (6 bases). V was pared by 3 bases and J by 4 bases, with 12 bases between. The CDR3 is made up of 14 amino acids. Per the germline V gene, CDR1 is MDHEN and CDR2 is SYDVKM. The CDR3 DNA follows: TGTGCCAGCAGTTTGTCAGGGGAAGGCTATGGCTACACCTTC. Translated, it gives CASSLSGEGYGYTF.

V gene TRBV7-9 combines with J gene TRBJ2-5; weak D call: TRBD2 (7 bases). V dropped 8 bases and J dropped 2 bases, with 18 bases sitting between them. This CDR3 is 15 amino acids long. CDR1 and CDR2 from the germline V gene are SEHNR and FQNEAQ (reference sequence). The CDR3 is CASSKAGRGQETQYF. CDR3 bases: TGTGCCAGCTCCAAGGCAGGGAGGGGGCAAGAGACCCAGTACTTC. The entire variable domain, with the rest obtained from reference TRBV7-9 and TRBJ2-5, is as follows: DTGVSQNPRHKITKRGQNVTFRCDPISEHNRLYWYRQTLGQGPEFLTYFQNEAQLEKSRLLSDRFSAERPKGSFSTLEIQRTEQGDSAMYLCASSKAGRGQETQYFGPGTRLLVL.

This clone has just a few counts. The CDR3 DNA follows: TGTGCCAGCAGTGGACAGAACTATGGCTACACCTTC. It is translated as CASSGQNYGYTF. The gene calls are TRBV2 and TRBJ1-2; D might be TRBD1 (5 bases). CDR1 is SNHLY, CDR2 FYNNEI, per germline. V lost 4 bases and J 2 bases, leaving 5 bases between the germline ends. The CDR3 is 12 residues long. Complete variable domain (other parts from reference TRBV2 and TRBJ1-2): EPEVTQTPSHQVTQMGQEVILRCVPISNHLYFYWYRQILGQKVEFLVSFYNNEISEKSEIFDDQFSVERPDGSNFTLKIRSTKLEDSAMYFCASSGQNYGYTFGSGTRLTVV.

This chain connects TRBV19 to TRBJ2-3, with D unclear. Germline V gene lookup returns CDR1 LNHDA and CDR2 SQIVND (reference sequence). The CDR3 has 12 residues. Trimming cost V 5 bases and J 6 bases, with 9 bases left between them. The CDR3 DNA reads as TGTGCCAGTAGTCCCCTGGAGGATACGCAGTATTTT. This encodes CASSPLEDTQYF.

The chain couples TRBV19 to TRBJ1-5; D remains unclear. Germline V lookup: CDR1 LNHDA, CDR2 SQIVND (reference sequence). The CDR3 runs 17 residues. V lost 1 base and J lost 0, with 13 bases in between. This CDR3 is CASSIAQYRASNQPQHF. DNA for the CDR3: TGTGCCAGTAGTATAGCTCAATACAGAGCTAGCAATCAGCCCCAGCATTTT.

This clone was seen a few times. This rearrangement joins TRBV7-9 to TRBJ1-6, with 7 bases fitting TRBD1. CDR3 length equals 16 residues. Germline V gene sequence: CDR1 SEHNR, CDR2 FQNEAQ (reference sequence). V lost 1 base to trimming and J lost 5 bases; unmatched junction nucleotides: 5. DNA for the CDR3: TGTGCCAGCAGCTTAGACTTGGGACAGCATAATTCACCCCTCCACTTT. It encodes CASSLDLGQHNSPLHF.

This clone was counted a single time. The chain joins TRBV5-8 to TRBJ2-1; 12 bases fit TRBD2. CDR1 and CDR2 (germline): SGHTS, YDEGEE. There are 16 residues in the CDR3. Unmatched junction bases numbered 8, after V lost 4 bases and J lost 6 bases. The CDR3 loop is CASSQPLAGGLNEQFF. The CDR3 region has the DNA TGTGCCAGCAGCCAACCACTAGCGGGGGGACTCAATGAGCAGTTCTTC.

The chain uses TRBV12-3 or TRBV12-4 and TRBJ1-6; a possible D gene is TRBD1 (5 bases). Trimming removed 6 bases at V and 15 bases at J, with 15 bases between. The CDR3 length is 12 residues. CDR3 protein: CASRQDPGGLHF. CDR3 nucleotide sequence: TGTGCCAGCAGGCAGGATCCCGGGGGCCTCCACTTT.

This clone came up once. This chain links TRBV4-1 with TRBJ2-5; possible D gene TRBD1, 6 bases. Between the trimmed V and J ends, which lost 1 base and 5 bases, there was a span of 17 bases. The CDR3 covers 16 residues. Germline CDR1 MGHRA, CDR2 YSYEKL. The CDR3 region has the DNA TGCGCCAGCAGCCAAGGGGACACCAACCATTGGGAGACCCAGTACTTC. It codes for CASSQGDTNHWETQYF.

This chain connects TRBV11-2 to TRBJ1-3; D uncertain. V shed 1 base and J shed 2 bases, with 15 bases lying between them. The CDR3 is 17 residues long. The germline CDR1 and CDR2 sequences are SGHAT and FQNNGV. CDR3 DNA: TGTGCCAGCAGCTTAGTTGCGTTCCCGGGTGCTGGAAACACCATATATTTT. Residues: CASSLVAFPGAGNTIYF.

This clone has only one observation. The chain joins TRBV5-1 to TRBJ2-4; possible D gene TRBD1, 5 bases. This CDR3 spans 17 amino acids. Germline-derived CDR1 and CDR2 are SGHRS and YFSETQ. V lost 0 bases, J lost 7 bases, and 20 bases lay in between. DNA of the CDR3: TGCGCCAGCAGCTTGGAGGGGTCCAAGGGTTTCGGCAACATTCAGTACTTC. It codes for CASSLEGSKGFGNIQYF.

The J gene is TRBJ1-2, the V gene TRBV28; D might be TRBD1 (5 bases). Trimming removed 3 bases at V and 5 bases at J, with 13 bases between. CDR3 length: 14 amino acids. Germline V gives CDR1 MDHEN, CDR2 SYDVKM. The chain's CDR3 is CASSLGRENYGYTF. The CDR3 nucleotides read TGTGCCAGCAGTTTGGGCAGGGAAAATTATGGCTACACCTTC.

The V and J genes are TRBV6-4 and TRBJ1-1; no clear D gene. Germline V gives CDR1 MRHNA, CDR2 SNTAGT. The CDR3 loop spans 12 amino acids. V lost 2 bases and J 11 bases, leaving 12 bases between the germline ends. CDR3 region: CASSDHLARAFF. The CDR3 DNA is TGTGCCAGCAGTGACCACCTAGCTCGGGCTTTCTTT.

CDR3 sequence: CASSEALSGVYEQYF. The CDR3 DNA reads TGTGCCAGCAGTGAAGCGCTTAGCGGGGTCTACGAGCAGTACTTC. V usage is TRBV6-1 and J usage is TRBJ2-7; TRBD2 agrees at 8 bases. The CDR3 has 15 residues. Germline trimming cut 0 bases from V and 3 bases from J; bases unmatched to any gene: 4. Germline loops: CDR1 MNHNS, CDR2 SASEGT.